The rows below give T cell receptor beta chains drawn from one sample of a study of shared clonotypes between healthy human individuals. TCRdb keeps only in-frame clones here, not all; method: immunoSEQ multiplex PCR. The sample has approximately 2,200,000 clones; about 92% are singletons. The sample comprised naive CD8+ T cells from PBMCs. These receptor sequences come from a man aged 18 to 29 in good health. Some clones in this sample may be carry-over from other donors' samples. The CDR3 runs from the conserved cysteine through the conserved F or W. D genes are given only for firm matches. Where a row states a size, it is once, few, many or the class of an expanded clone; other rows omit it.

d_call: .; j_call: TRBJ1-3; v_call: TRBV7-6; clone_size: .; cdr3_aa: CASSPDLMRNTIYF; cdr3_nt: TGTGCCAGCAGCCCTGACCTCATGCGAAACACCATATATTTT
d_call: TRBD2; j_call: TRBJ2-2; v_call: TRBV9; clone_size: once; cdr3_aa: CASSVGLAGVYTGELFF; cdr3_nt: TGTGCCAGCAGCGTAGGGCTAGCGGGGGTTTACACCGGGGAGCTGTTTTTT
d_call: .; j_call: TRBJ1-4; v_call: TRBV28; clone_size: .; cdr3_aa: CASSFGALGDEEKLFF; cdr3_nt: TGTGCCAGCAGTTTCGGAGCTCTGGGCGACGAAGAAAAACTGTTTTTT
d_call: .; j_call: TRBJ2-7; v_call: TRBV5-4; clone_size: once; cdr3_aa: CASSLGPRTANLEQYF; cdr3_nt: TGTGCCAGCAGCTTGGGCCCCAGGACAGCGAACTTGGAGCAGTACTTC
d_call: .; j_call: TRBJ2-1; v_call: TRBV9; clone_size: .; cdr3_aa: CASREGLSSYNEQFF; cdr3_nt: TGTGCCAGCAGGGAGGGCCTTAGCTCCTACAATGAGCAGTTCTTC
d_call: TRBD1; j_call: TRBJ1-5; v_call: TRBV19; clone_size: few; cdr3_aa: CASSMDRDQPQHF; cdr3_nt: TGTGCCAGTAGTATGGACAGGGATCAGCCCCAGCATTTT
d_call: .; j_call: TRBJ2-5; v_call: TRBV6-5; clone_size: .; cdr3_aa: CASSYLGGGETQYF; cdr3_nt: TGTGCCAGCAGTTACTTAGGGGGTGGCGAGACCCAGTACTTC
d_call: TRBD1; j_call: TRBJ1-2; v_call: TRBV7-6; clone_size: .; cdr3_aa: CASLLGQGAYGYTF; cdr3_nt: TGTGCCAGCCTGCTCGGGCAGGGGGCTTACGGCTACACCTTC
d_call: TRBD2; j_call: TRBJ2-1; v_call: TRBV2; clone_size: .; cdr3_aa: CASNLAGVTSYNEQFF; cdr3_nt: TGTGCCAGCAACCTAGCGGGGGTCACCTCCTACAATGAGCAGTTCTTC
d_call: TRBD2; j_call: TRBJ2-5; v_call: TRBV9; clone_size: .; cdr3_aa: CASSAGDYQQETQYF; cdr3_nt: TGTGCCAGCAGCGCCGGGGACTACCAACAAGAGACCCAGTACTTC
d_call: .; j_call: TRBJ1-1; v_call: TRBV14; clone_size: once; cdr3_aa: CASSQALTDEAFF; cdr3_nt: TGTGCCAGCAGCCAAGCCTTGACGGATGAAGCTTTCTTT
d_call: .; j_call: TRBJ1-1; v_call: TRBV5-1; clone_size: .; cdr3_aa: CASSLDRGPALEAFF; cdr3_nt: TGCGCCAGCAGCTTAGATCGAGGACCGGCCCTTGAAGCTTTCTTT
d_call: .; j_call: TRBJ2-7; v_call: TRBV5-1; clone_size: .; cdr3_aa: CASSFTGAVPYEQYF; cdr3_nt: TGCGCCAGCAGCTTTACGGGGGCAGTCCCCTACGAGCAGTACTTC
d_call: .; j_call: TRBJ2-2; v_call: TRBV5-8; clone_size: .; cdr3_aa: CASSAQDRPGELFF; cdr3_nt: TGTGCCAGCAGCGCGCAAGACAGGCCCGGGGAGCTGTTTTTT
d_call: .; j_call: TRBJ1-5; v_call: TRBV4-3; clone_size: once; cdr3_aa: CASSQGWQMNQPQHF; cdr3_nt: TGCGCCAGCAGCCAAGGTTGGCAGATGAATCAGCCCCAGCATTTT
d_call: TRBD1; j_call: TRBJ2-3; v_call: TRBV7-9; clone_size: .; cdr3_aa: CASSSRQGALTDTQYF; cdr3_nt: TGTGCCAGCAGCTCGAGACAGGGGGCTTTGACAGATACGCAGTATTTT
d_call: .; j_call: TRBJ2-3; v_call: TRBV7-3; clone_size: .; cdr3_aa: CASSLGLTDTQYF; cdr3_nt: TGTGCCAGCAGCCTGGGTCTCACAGATACGCAGTATTTT
d_call: .; j_call: TRBJ2-7; v_call: TRBV5-8; clone_size: .; cdr3_aa: CASSSSVLSYEQYF; cdr3_nt: TGTGCCAGCAGCTCGTCGGTTCTCTCCTACGAGCAGTACTTC
d_call: .; j_call: TRBJ2-2; v_call: TRBV7-9; clone_size: .; cdr3_aa: CASSFDRSARSGGELFF; cdr3_nt: TGTGCCAGCAGCTTTGATCGGTCGGCCCGTAGTGGCGGGGAGCTGTTTTTT
d_call: TRBD1; j_call: TRBJ1-5; v_call: TRBV7-9; clone_size: .; cdr3_aa: CASSLAPGQGRNQPQHF; cdr3_nt: TGTGCCAGCAGCTTAGCCCCGGGACAGGGAAGGAATCAGCCCCAGCATTTT
d_call: .; j_call: TRBJ2-6; v_call: TRBV6-5; clone_size: .; cdr3_aa: CASSSAGANVLTF; cdr3_nt: TGTGCCAGCAGTTCTGCTGGGGCCAACGTCCTGACTTTC
d_call: .; j_call: TRBJ1-2; v_call: TRBV10-3; clone_size: .; cdr3_aa: CAISEGPGYGYTF; cdr3_nt: TGTGCCATCAGTGAGGGCCCAGGGTATGGCTACACCTTC
d_call: TRBD2; j_call: TRBJ2-1; v_call: TRBV6-5; clone_size: .; cdr3_aa: CASSYSVAGGVQFF; cdr3_nt: TGTGCCAGCAGTTACTCGGTAGCGGGGGGAGTTCAGTTCTTC
d_call: .; j_call: TRBJ1-5; v_call: TRBV27; clone_size: .; cdr3_aa: CASSLPGGNQPQHF; cdr3_nt: TGTGCCAGCAGTTTACCAGGGGGCAATCAGCCCCAGCATTTT